One sample yielded the 26 T cell receptor beta chains listed below, sequenced in a study of T cells in Graves' hyperthyroidism and ophthalmopathy. Amplified TCR beta CDR3 regions derived from RNA transcripts. HTBI primers were used for first-round RT-PCR of the TCR CDR3. TCRdb processed the multiplex PCR reads anew with MiXCR; each CDR3 protein has one entry. The sample has about 640,000 distinct CDR3 sequences; approximately 14% are singletons. The sample was blood. These receptors were obtained from a woman in her fifties or sixties with Graves' ophthalmopathy.

This clonotype occurred many times. The gene calls are TRBV29-1 and TRBJ2-2; no clear D. Germline V lookup: CDR1 SQVTM, CDR2 ANQGSEA. This CDR3 region has 15 residues. Trimming cost V 7 bases and J 1 base, with 16 bases left between them. CDR3 loop: CSASLLRKNTGELFF. CDR3 DNA: TGCAGCGCCTCGCTGTTGCGAAAGAACACCGGGGAGCTGTTTTTT.

This clonotype has at least ten counts. The chain combines TRBV28 with TRBJ2-5; 9 bases line up with TRBD1. This CDR3 has 15 amino acids. Germline loops: CDR1 MDHEN, CDR2 SYDVKM. With V trimmed by 0 bases and J by 2 bases, 1 base remained unmatched. The CDR3 bases are TGTGCCAGCAGTTTATGGGGACAGGGACAAGAGACCCAGTACTTC. Translating it yields CASSLWGQGQETQYF.

This rearrangement joins TRBV20-1 to TRBJ2-2; 7 bases match TRBD2. Trimming cost V 6 bases and J 0 bases; bases outside gene matches: 4. This CDR3 has 14 residues. Germline CDR1 and CDR2: DFQATT and SNEGSKA (reference sequence). CDR3 residues: CSAASGANTGELFF. The DNA for the CDR3 is TGCAGTGCGGCTAGCGGCGCGAACACCGGGGAGCTGTTTTTT.

This clonotype appeared many times. The chain employs TRBV20-1 and TRBJ2-1, with 8 bases fitting TRBD2. J was trimmed by 4 bases and V by 5 bases; bases with no gene match: 16. The V gene's germline CDR1 is DFQATT and CDR2 SNEGSKA (reference sequence). This CDR3 has 17 amino acids. The CDR3 loop reads CSAWESGGRTGYNEQFF. CDR3 nucleotide sequence: TGCAGTGCTTGGGAATCCGGCGGGAGGACTGGGTACAATGAGCAGTTCTTC.

V usage is TRBV5-1 and J usage is TRBJ2-3, with D possibly TRBD2 on 8 matching bases. CDR3 length equals 16 residues. V was cut by 3 bases and J by 2 bases, with 16 bases left in between. In germline, CDR1 is SGHRS, CDR2 YFSETQ. The CDR3 sequence: CASSSGGTSTTDTQYF. CDR3 DNA sequence: TGCGCCAGCAGCTCAGGGGGGACTAGTACCACAGATACGCAGTATTTT.

In its sample, this clonotype was seen many times. The CDR3 here is CASSPSGFVSNQPQHF. CDR3 in DNA: TGTGCCAGCTCCCCAAGTGGGTTTGTTAGCAATCAGCCCCAGCATTTT. The genes are TRBV18 and TRBJ1-5, with unresolved D. Germline CDR1 reads KGHSH; CDR2 reads LQKENI. V shed 6 bases and J shed 0 bases, with 15 bases lying between them. There are 16 residues in the CDR3.

The chain is built from TRBV2 and TRBJ2-7; 8 positions agree with TRBD1. The V gene's germline CDR1 is SNHLY and CDR2 FYNNEI. CDR3 length: 16 amino acids. V shed 7 bases, J shed 2 bases, and the junction held 13 bases outside the gene matches. Here the CDR3 reads CASTKFPQGAAYEQYF. The DNA for the CDR3 is TGTGCCAGCACTAAGTTCCCCCAGGGGGCGGCCTACGAGCAGTACTTC.

This chain uses TRBV11-1 with TRBJ1-1; D ambiguous. From germline, CDR1 is SGHAT and CDR2 FQDESV (reference sequence). V was clipped by 1 base and J by 6 bases, with 9 bases between them. The CDR3 extends over 13 amino acids. CDR3 in amino acids: CASSLGGFAEAFF. The DNA for the CDR3 is TGTGCCAGCAGCTTAGGTGGTTTTGCTGAAGCTTTCTTT.

This clonotype was counted ten times or more. The chain has TRBV5-1 and TRBJ2-7; 12 bases map to TRBD2. CDR3 length equals 17 residues. CDR1 is SGHRS, CDR2 YFSETQ, per germline. V lost 1 base and J lost 1; bases outside the gene matches: 6. The CDR3 protein is CASSLSSGRASSYEQYF. The CDR3 DNA reads as TGCGCCAGCAGCTTGTCTAGCGGGAGGGCCTCGTCCTACGAGCAGTACTTC.

The chain couples TRBV27 to TRBJ2-7, with TRBD2 matching over 10 bases. The CDR3 has 15 amino acids. The trim removed 5 bases at V and 4 bases at J, leaving 8 bases unmatched. CDR1 is MNHEY, CDR2 SMNVEV, per germline (reference sequence). CDR3 region: CASSEEREGRYEQYF. The CDR3 DNA reads TGTGCCAGCAGTGAAGAGCGGGAGGGCCGGTACGAGCAGTACTTC.

A remark on this clonotype: A read error may account for a junction end that differs from germline. The chain joins TRBV30 to TRBJ2-5; D gene ambiguous. Germline assignment: CDR1 GTSNPN and CDR2 SVGIG (reference sequence). This CDR3 has 14 amino acids. CDR3 sequence: CAWSVQGSQEAQYF. As DNA, the CDR3 is TGTGCCTGGAGTGTACAAGGTTCTCAAGAGGCCCAGTACTTC.

Ten or more counts support this clonotype. The V and J genes are TRBV3-1 and TRBJ2-1, with 12 bases aligning to TRBD2. V gave up 1 base and J gave up 7 bases; unmatched junction bases: 8. CDR3 length: 17 amino acids. CDR1 and CDR2 from the germline V gene are LGHDT and YNNKEL (reference sequence). CDR3 region: CASSQGLGLAGSNEQFF. The CDR3 bases are TGTGCCAGCAGCCAAGGGCTTGGACTAGCGGGATCTAATGAGCAGTTCTTC.

This chain connects TRBV28 to TRBJ2-1, with 8 bases aligning to TRBD1. This CDR3 spans 16 amino acids. Germline loops: CDR1 MDHEN, CDR2 SYDVKM. V trimming: 8 bases; J trimming: 1 base; junction bases outside the gene matches: 10. Written as DNA, the CDR3 is TGTGCCAGCCTCACCGCAGGGGGCGCTTCCTACAATGAGCAGTTCTTC. Translation: CASLTAGGASYNEQFF.

This clonotype was counted ten times or more. The chain joins TRBV3-1 to TRBJ1-1; no clear D. The V gene's germline CDR1 is LGHDT and CDR2 YNNKEL (reference sequence). The CDR3 sequence is 14 residues long. V lost 0 bases and J lost 5, with 10 bases in between. CDR3 sequence (DNA): TGTGCCAGCAGCCAAGACCGGGTAATAACTGAAGCTTTCTTT. This encodes CASSQDRVITEAFF.

This clonotype occurred many times. The chain uses TRBV7-2 and TRBJ2-1; 10 bases are a match to TRBD2. Germline-derived CDR1 and CDR2 are SGHTA and FQGNSA. V lost 1 base to trimming and J lost 6 bases; unmatched junction nucleotides: 6. The CDR3 is made up of 16 amino acids. The CDR3 here is CASSLVLAGVRNEQFF. The DNA for the CDR3 is TGTGCCAGCAGCTTAGTGCTAGCGGGAGTGCGCAATGAGCAGTTCTTC.

This clonotype has a handful of counts. The chain uses TRBV9 and TRBJ2-5; 7 positions agree with TRBD2. J was trimmed by 4 bases and V by 3 bases; bases with no gene match: 9. The V gene's germline CDR1 is SGDLS and CDR2 YYNGEE. The CDR3 runs to 15 residues. CDR3 nucleotide sequence: TGTGCCAGCAGCGCGAACGGGAGGCGGGTAGAGACCCAGTACTTC. Protein: CASSANGRRVETQYF.

V is TRBV29-1 and J is TRBJ2-3; D is possibly TRBD2 (6 bases). The CDR3 sequence is 11 residues long. The V gene's germline CDR1 is SQVTM and CDR2 ANQGSEA. Trimming took off 6 bases at V and 5 bases at J, with 9 bases between the two ends. The CDR3 nucleotides are TGCAGCGTCCGACTAGTAGATACGCAGTATTTT. It is translated as CSVRLVDTQYF.

The rearrangement joins TRBV10-3 to TRBJ2-2; D gene ambiguous. Germline V gene lookup returns CDR1 ENHRY and CDR2 SYGVKD. The CDR3 is 14 residues long. V dropped 3 bases and J dropped 3 bases, with 8 bases sitting between them. CDR3 nucleotides: TGTGCCATCAGTGACCTTACCCACACCGGGGAGCTGTTTTTT. Amino acids: CAISDLTHTGELFF.

Notes on this clonotype: With a much larger clone just one base away, this may be a read error. The chain has TRBV7-3 and TRBJ2-3; 11 bases align to TRBD1. This CDR3 has 16 amino acids. Germline V gene data show CDR1 as SGHTA and CDR2 as FQGTGA. DNA of the CDR3: TGTGTCAGCAGCCATACGGACAGGGGGCTAGCAGATACGCAGTATTTT. Translated, it gives CVSSHTDRGLADTQYF. Combining the CDR3 with reference TRBV7-3 and TRBJ2-3 gives the whole variable domain GAGVSQTPSNKVTEKGKYVELRCDPISGHTALYWYRQSLGQGPEFLIYFQGTGAADDSGLPNDRFFAVRPEGSVSTLKIQRTERGDSAVYLCVSSHTDRGLADTQYFGPGTRLTVL.

At least ten counts were recorded for this clonotype. The gene calls are TRBV28 and TRBJ2-3; 7 bases match TRBD2. The CDR3 totals 16 residues. CDR1 MDHEN and CDR2 SYDVKM come from the germline V gene. J lost 5 bases, V lost 6 bases, and 14 bases had no gene match. CDR3 loop: CASSFAGAGVQDTQYF. CDR3 bases: TGTGCCAGCAGCTTCGCTGGGGCGGGAGTCCAAGATACGCAGTATTTT.

There are a few counts of this clonotype. V is TRBV5-5 and J is TRBJ2-4, with D possibly TRBD2 on 6 matching bases. CDR1 SGHKS and CDR2 YYEKEE come from the germline V gene (reference sequence). The CDR3 covers 15 residues. V was shortened by 3 bases and J by 3 bases, with 13 bases between the two germline ends. For the CDR3, the DNA is TGTGCCAGCAGCTCCTCGACTAGGGGCAAAAACATTCAGTACTTC. As protein: CASSSSTRGKNIQYF.

This clonotype was observed at least ten times. It may be a read error: a sequence one base away is much more abundant. This chain connects TRBV2 to TRBJ1-1; a weak D match, TRBD1 (6 bases). Germline V gene lookup returns CDR1 SNHLY and CDR2 FYNNEI. The CDR3 spans 17 residues. The V end lost 6 bases, the J end lost 1 base, and 21 bases lay between the germline ends. The CDR3 loop reads CASSDGEGGPTNTEAFF. CDR3 coding DNA: TGTGCCAGCAGCGATGGGGAGGGGGGCCCGACGAACACTGAAGCTTTCTTT. Variable domain in full (rest from reference TRBV2 and TRBJ1-1): EPEVTQTPSHQVTQMGQEVILRCVPISNHLYFYWYRQILGQKVEFLVSFYNNEISEKSEIFDDQFSVERPDGSNFTLKIRSTKLEDSAMYFCASSDGEGGPTNTEAFFGQGTRLTVV.

This chain joins TRBV3-1 and TRBJ2-7; D uncertain. The CDR3 length is 15 residues. Germline V gene data show CDR1 as LGHDT and CDR2 as YNNKEL (reference sequence). The V end was cut by 1 base, the J end by 1 base, with 11 bases between. CDR3 protein: CASSQAAAGSYEQYF. CDR3 DNA sequence: TGTGCCAGCAGCCAAGCGGCGGCCGGATCCTACGAGCAGTACTTC.

The J gene is TRBJ2-1, the V gene TRBV11-2; 10 nucleotides agree with TRBD1. Germline CDR1 reads SGHAT; CDR2 reads FQNNGV. This CDR3 is built from 15 residues. V lost 5 bases, J lost 6 bases, and 7 bases stayed unmatched. CDR3 DNA sequence: TGTGCCAGCAGCAGGGACAGGGGCACCATCAATGAGCAGTTCTTC. As protein: CASSRDRGTINEQFF.

The chain has TRBV12-3 or TRBV12-4 and TRBJ1-3, with D possibly matching TRBD1 (6 bases). V lost 1 base and J 4 bases, leaving 11 bases between the germline ends. The CDR3 extends over 15 amino acids. CDR3 coding DNA: TGTGCCAGCAGTTTAGGTGGACAGCTAGGAAACACCATATATTTT. It is translated as CASSLGGQLGNTIYF.

This clonotype came up a few times. The rearrangement links TRBV7-9 to TRBJ2-5; D gene uncertain. This CDR3 spans 13 amino acids. Germline CDR1 reads SEHNR; CDR2 reads FQNEAQ (reference sequence). V lost 5 bases and J 2 bases, leaving 9 bases between the germline ends. CDR3 amino acids: CASSMQNQETQYF. The CDR3 DNA follows: TGTGCCAGCAGCATGCAGAATCAAGAGACCCAGTACTTC.